This is a list of T cell receptor beta chains from one sample in a study of shared clonotypes between healthy human individuals. The repertoire was sequenced with immunoSEQ multiplex PCR; TCRdb's copy has only in-frame clones and lacks some. The sample lists about 770,000 clones; 72% were seen once. Sequences were obtained from memory CD4+ T cells sorted from blood. These receptor sequences come from a woman in her twenties or thirties in good health. Each CDR3 is given with its conserved first and last residue. Each record gives: J gene, clone size, V gene, CDR3 protein. Clone size is not always given. Where it is, it says once, few, many or a class for expanded clones.

J gene: TRBJ1-1
clone size: once
V gene: TRBV5-1
CDR3 protein: CASSLSPGRGAFF

J gene: TRBJ2-1
clone size: NA
V gene: TRBV29-1
CDR3 protein: CSVNSDWGYNEQFF

J gene: TRBJ1-1
clone size: NA
V gene: TRBV5-6
CDR3 protein: CASSFRGYGTEAFF

J gene: TRBJ2-5
clone size: NA
V gene: TRBV7-2
CDR3 protein: CASSQGPLQYF

J gene: TRBJ2-7
clone size: NA
V gene: TRBV7-9
CDR3 protein: CASSLSGEEQYF

J gene: TRBJ1-1
clone size: NA
V gene: TRBV6-6
CDR3 protein: CASSYEPPLEAFF

J gene: TRBJ1-5
clone size: NA
V gene: TRBV19
CDR3 protein: CASTGQGRAQPQHF

J gene: TRBJ2-3
clone size: many
V gene: TRBV11-2
CDR3 protein: CASSPGTLKGTDTQYF

J gene: TRBJ2-2
clone size: NA
V gene: TRBV27
CDR3 protein: CASSLGPITGELFF

J gene: TRBJ1-1
clone size: few
V gene: TRBV5-4
CDR3 protein: CASSTGEPEAFF

J gene: TRBJ1-2
clone size: NA
V gene: TRBV28
CDR3 protein: CASSLPGYGYTF

J gene: TRBJ2-5
clone size: once
V gene: TRBV7-9
CDR3 protein: CASSGNTDRIQETQYF

J gene: TRBJ2-5
clone size: NA
V gene: TRBV29-1
CDR3 protein: CSGRRAGFRETQYF

J gene: TRBJ2-7
clone size: NA
V gene: TRBV28
CDR3 protein: CASSEWDAGRAYEQYF

J gene: TRBJ2-2
clone size: NA
V gene: TRBV5-1
CDR3 protein: CASSPSLGSKSGELFF

J gene: TRBJ2-5
clone size: NA
V gene: TRBV7-6
CDR3 protein: CASSLAVKETQYF

J gene: TRBJ1-2
clone size: NA
V gene: TRBV7-9
CDR3 protein: CASSFTGGDGYTF

J gene: TRBJ2-7
clone size: NA
V gene: TRBV11-2
CDR3 protein: CASSLDRGPLYEQYF

J gene: TRBJ2-3
clone size: NA
V gene: TRBV10-2
CDR3 protein: CASSEPLFPAGTDTQYF

J gene: TRBJ2-5
clone size: few
V gene: TRBV18
CDR3 protein: CASSLLGQGMETQYF

J gene: TRBJ2-1
clone size: few
V gene: TRBV6-5
CDR3 protein: CASSYDFSGREQFF

J gene: TRBJ2-3
clone size: NA
V gene: TRBV30
CDR3 protein: CAWSLGLARTDTQYF

J gene: TRBJ2-7
clone size: NA
V gene: TRBV29-1
CDR3 protein: CSVEERGGGYEQYF

J gene: TRBJ2-1
clone size: few
V gene: TRBV20-1
CDR3 protein: CGTSGRVQFF

J gene: TRBJ1-5
clone size: NA
V gene: TRBV11-2
CDR3 protein: CASSPDGGHGRNQPQHF